The T cell receptor beta chain described here comes from a study of cytomegalovirus exposure and HLA in healthy donors. Whole-study results and caveats: In an earlier analysis, in some 500 donors, most V segments appeared productive either ~90% or ~30% of the time. Researchers reported in a later analysis that common viral pathogens appeared linked to several top clusters. With later analysis, a missense DCLRE1C variant became linked to TCR beta V- and J-gene trimming. HLA restriction was apparent for most CMV-associated TCR beta chains in a later analysis.

With regard to this clone: The antigen remains unidentified.

13 Jbeta primers and 60 Vbeta primers were used for the PCR. Some clones are missing from TCRdb's copy, which holds only in-frame ones; the method was immunoSEQ multiplex PCR. The table includes around 72,000 clones, just over 75% detected once. Germline-derived CDR1 and CDR2 are LGHNA and YNFKEQ. This CDR3 region has 15 residues. Trimming took 4 bases from V and 4 from J; bases not matched to a gene: 8. The sample consisted of PBMCs. The chain has TRBV4-2 and TRBJ2-7; 9 nucleotides line up with TRBD2. The receptor's source is a man aged 50 or older in good health and CMV-seronegative. The CDR3 nucleotides are TGTGCCAGCAGCCCAGATAGCGGGAGTTTGTACGAGCAGTACTTC. It codes for CASSPDSGSLYEQYF.